This TCR beta chain was found in a study of T cells in tumors after PD-1 blockade. The CDR3 is 14 residues long. The germline V gene has CDR1 LNHNV and CDR2 YYDKDF (reference sequence). Between the trimmed V and J ends, which lost 7 bases and 2 bases, there was a span of 13 bases. Generated by immunoSEQ multiplex PCR, the TCRdb table keeps only in-frame clones and is missing some. The sample shows roughly 50,000 clones, about four fifths of them seen only once. The sample consisted of PBMCs, taken before anti-PD-1 treatment. The TCR sequence derives from a human donor with basal cell carcinoma. The gene calls are TRBV15 and TRBJ2-3, with D possibly being TRBD1 (6 bases). CDR3 nucleotides: TGTGCCACCACCCCGGGACAACACACAGATACGCAGTATTTT. It is translated as CATTPGQHTDTQYF.